This section outlines one T cell receptor beta chain sequence together with its context. Its antigen is not identified. A junction boundary mismatches the germline segment, possibly from a read error. This specimen belongs to a study of T cell responses to AZD1222 COVID-19 vaccine. Broader study findings: Clonal diversity was possibly underestimated; the donors were predominantly white British and more often female. Every sample of the repertoires postdated the peak T cell response.

Using immunoSEQ multiplex PCR, the repertoire was profiled, and TCRdb retains in-frame clones only, with some absent. The data show about 83,000 clones, roughly 88% seen once. The CDR3 contains 14 residues. Germline CDR1 reads SGDLS; CDR2 reads YYNGEE. This clonotype was obtained from an adult in good health. Sequencing used peripheral blood, obtained on day 0 of AZD1222 vaccination. The chain couples TRBV9 to TRBJ1-5; TRBD1 might be the D (6 bases). CDR3 protein: CPSSVGGGLGPQHF. CDR3 coding DNA: TGTCCCAGCAGCGTAGGGGGGGGATTAGGGCCCCAGCATTTT.